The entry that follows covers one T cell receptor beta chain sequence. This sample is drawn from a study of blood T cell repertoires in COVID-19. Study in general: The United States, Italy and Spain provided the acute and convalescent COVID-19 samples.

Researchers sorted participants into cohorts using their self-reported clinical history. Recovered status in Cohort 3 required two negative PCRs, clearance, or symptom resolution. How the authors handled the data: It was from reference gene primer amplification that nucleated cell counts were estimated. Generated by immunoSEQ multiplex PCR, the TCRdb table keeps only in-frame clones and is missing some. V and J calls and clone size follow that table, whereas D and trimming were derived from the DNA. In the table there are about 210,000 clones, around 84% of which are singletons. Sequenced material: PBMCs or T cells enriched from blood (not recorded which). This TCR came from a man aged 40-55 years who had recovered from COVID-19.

The CDR3, as DNA: TGTGCCAGCAGTTTAGTGGCTAGCGGGAGCGGTGAGCAGTTCTTC. Translated: CASSLVASGSGEQFF. The rearrangement links TRBV27 to TRBJ2-1; the match to TRBD2 covers 10 bases. Unmatched junction bases numbered 7, after V lost 2 bases and J lost 9 bases. Germline V CDR1 and CDR2: MNHEY, SMNVEV (reference sequence). CDR3 size: 15 residues.